This T cell receptor (beta chain) was retrieved from a study of T cell repertoires in cytomegalovirus infection. Overall study: Signatures in public TCR beta sequences pointed to both CMV infection and matching HLA type. Study-wide results and limits: In two of eight donors, the top clonotype was HLA-C-restricted CMV-specific.

This clonotype was picked up a small number of times. Its antigen is as yet unknown. TCRdb re-called the reads with MiXCR, one entry per CDR3 protein. The sample includes 350,000 to 550,000 distinct CDR3 sequences, roughly a third seen only once; the top ten take roughly 13%. CDR3 size: 13 residues. Germline V CDR1 and CDR2: MNHEY, SVGEGT. Trimming removed 6 bases from V and 5 bases from J, with 13 bases in between. The receptor was derived from a human donor in good health (CMV status not recorded). Some clones in this sample may be carry-over from other donors' samples. The gene calls are TRBV6-2 or TRBV6-3 and TRBJ1-1; tentatively, D is TRBD1 (6 bases). Sample: PBMCs. In DNA, the CDR3 is TGTGCCAGCAGCCTTACAGGGTTAACTGAAGCTTTCTTT. Translating gives CASSLTGLTEAFF.